What follows are 3 T cell receptor beta chains derived from one specimen sequenced in a study of shared clonotypes between healthy human individuals. The data were produced by immunoSEQ multiplex PCR, yet TCRdb's version contains in-frame clones alone and is incomplete. This table holds 2.3 million or so clones, more than 80% found once. The sample was naive CD4+ T cells from PBMCs. Stated subset: CD45RA+ positively selected. Receptor source: a man aged 18 to 35 in good health. Some clones in this sample may be carry-over from other donors' samples.

The CDR3 region is CASIRQPGNTGELFF. CDR3 DNA sequence: TGTGCCAGCATACGGCAACCGGGTAACACCGGGGAGCTGTTTTTT. The chain couples TRBV2 to TRBJ2-2, with D unclear. Germline V gene sequence: CDR1 SNHLY, CDR2 FYNNEI. CDR3 length equals 15 residues. The V end lost 7 bases, the J end lost 2 bases, and 14 bases lay between the germline ends. The variable domain in full, completed from reference TRBV2 and TRBJ2-2, reads EPEVTQTPSHQVTQMGQEVILRCVPISNHLYFYWYRQILGQKVEFLVSFYNNEISEKSEIFDDQFSVERPDGSNFTLKIRSTKLEDSAMYFCASIRQPGNTGELFFGEGSRLTVL.

The chain uses TRBV5-4 and TRBJ2-1, with unresolved D. The germline CDR1 and CDR2 sequences are SGHNT and YYREEE (reference sequence). Trimming stripped 0 bases from V and 7 bases from J, with 8 bases between. The CDR3 spans 13 residues. CDR3 loop: CASSLEFRNEQFF. The CDR3 region has the DNA TGTGCCAGCAGCTTGGAATTCAGGAATGAGCAGTTCTTC.

About this clone: Distinct nucleotide sequences in the sample also encode this CDR3. This chain joins TRBV5-1 and TRBJ2-2; D unclear. Looked up from germline, CDR1 is SGHRS and CDR2 is YFSETQ. The CDR3 covers 13 residues. Trimming pared 2 bases from V and 5 bases from J, leaving 7 bases between. CDR3 residues: CASSLGPTGELFF. The CDR3 DNA is TGCGCCAGCAGCTTAGGGCCGACCGGGGAGCTGTTTTTT.